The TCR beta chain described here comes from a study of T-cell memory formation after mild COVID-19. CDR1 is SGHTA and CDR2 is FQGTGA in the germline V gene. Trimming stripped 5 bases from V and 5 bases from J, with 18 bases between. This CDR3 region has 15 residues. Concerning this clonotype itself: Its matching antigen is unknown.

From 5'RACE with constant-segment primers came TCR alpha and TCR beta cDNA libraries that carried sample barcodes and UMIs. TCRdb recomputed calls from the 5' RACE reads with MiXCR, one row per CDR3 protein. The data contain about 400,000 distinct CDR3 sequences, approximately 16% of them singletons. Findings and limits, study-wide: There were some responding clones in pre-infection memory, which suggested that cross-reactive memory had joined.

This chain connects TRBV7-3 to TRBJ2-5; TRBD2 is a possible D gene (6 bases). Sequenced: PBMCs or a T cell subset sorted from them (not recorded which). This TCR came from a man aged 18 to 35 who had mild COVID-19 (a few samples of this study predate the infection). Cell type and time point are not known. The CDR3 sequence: CASSLRAGMRETQYF. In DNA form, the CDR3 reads TGTGCCAGCAGCCTCAGGGCGGGGATGAGGGAGACCCAGTACTTC.